This T cell receptor (beta chain) emerged from a study of blood T cell repertoires in COVID-19. Trimming removed 2 bases from V and 3 bases from J, with 10 bases in between. Germline lookup yields CDR1 MNHEY and CDR2 SMNVEV (reference sequence). The CDR3 covers 14 residues. The data were produced by immunoSEQ multiplex PCR, yet TCRdb's version contains in-frame clones alone and is incomplete. This sample carries over 85,000 clones, roughly nine tenths of them seen once, and the ten largest clones take roughly 5.2%. V and J are TRBV27 and TRBJ1-2; TRBD1 might be the D (6 bases). The specimen sequenced was peripheral blood. The source is a woman aged 45-60 years with COVID-19, enrolled during active disease. The CDR3, as DNA: TGTGCCAGCAGTTTAAGCGGACAGTACTATGGCTACACCTTC. Protein sequence: CASSLSGQYYGYTF.